The clone carrying this TCR beta chain was found many times. Its antigen is still unknown. TCR beta CDR3 region amplification was performed from RNA transcripts. HTBI primers were employed in a first-round RT-PCR of the TCR CDR3. Using its own MiXCR run on the multiplex PCR reads, TCRdb lists one record per CDR3 protein. The data contain some 600,000 distinct CDR3 sequences, approximately 13% of them singletons. The source of the sample is a study of T cells in Graves' hyperthyroidism and ophthalmopathy. On the study more broadly: The initial diagnosis was the point when peripheral blood was collected, ahead of any treatment. Broader study findings: Ophthalmopathy onset followed model prediction by a median about seven months. Most clonotypes expanded in the thyroid (above 0.001) were also present in blood.

V was trimmed by 0 bases and J by 5 bases, leaving 7 bases between them. Germline V CDR1 and CDR2: LGHNA, YSLEER. This CDR3 is 13 amino acids long. The blood sample predates any ophthalmopathy symptoms, coming from first hyperthyroidism diagnosis. Sequenced: blood. The receptor was derived from a woman aged 25 to 45 with Graves' hyperthyroidism that later progressed to Graves' ophthalmopathy. V is TRBV4-3 and J is TRBJ1-1; D remains unclear. The CDR3 spells CASSQDTHTEAFF. For the CDR3, the DNA is TGCGCCAGCAGCCAAGATACGCATACTGAAGCTTTCTTT.